Listed below are T cell receptor beta chains from one sample, sequenced in a study of cytomegalovirus exposure and HLA in healthy donors. Libraries were prepared by immunoSEQ multiplex PCR; TCRdb keeps only in-frame clonotypes and omits some of them. The repertoire holds around 150,000 clones, around 74% seen once, with about 5.9% in the top ten. Sample: PBMCs. These receptors were collected from a man aged 45 to 65 in good health and CMV-seropositive. Both conserved end residues are part of each CDR3. The order of the fields is CDR3 protein, CDR3 DNA, V gene, D gene, clone size, J gene. D genes are given only for firm matches. Part of the rows lack a size; the others show once, few, many or a class for expanded clones.

CASSLSGGLQETQYF TGTGCCAGCAGCTTGTCAGGGGGCCTCCAAGAGACCCAGTACTTC TRBV5-6 TRBD1 . TRBJ2-5
CASSFDRKNIQYF TGTGCCAGCAGTTTTGACAGAAAAAACATTCAGTACTTC TRBV27 . . TRBJ2-4
CASSETAGQETQYF TGCGCCAGCAGTGAAACGGCAGGGCAAGAGACCCAGTACTTC TRBV10-1 . few TRBJ2-5
CASSISGTASYEQYF TGTGCCAGTAGTATCTCCGGGACAGCGTCCTACGAGCAGTACTTC TRBV19 TRBD1 . TRBJ2-7
CASSAGLRNNEQFF TGTGCCAGCAGCGCGGGTCTCAGAAACAATGAGCAGTTCTTC TRBV11-3 . . TRBJ2-1
CASSPSPTYTGELFF TGTGCCAGCAGCCCTAGTCCCACCTACACCGGGGAGCTGTTTTTT TRBV11-2 . . TRBJ2-2
CASSFTSALSYEQYF TGTGCCAGCAGTTTCACTAGCGCCCTCTCCTACGAGCAGTACTTC TRBV27 TRBD2 once TRBJ2-7
CASSFSTDTEAFF TGTGCCAGCAGTTTCTCGACAGACACTGAAGCTTTCTTT TRBV27 . . TRBJ1-1
CASSPAWRGFQAKNIQYF TGTGCCAGCAGCCCCGCCTGGAGGGGTTTTCAAGCCAAAAACATTCAGTACTTC TRBV5-6 . . TRBJ2-4
CASSLTVGIYNEQFF TGCGCCAGCAGCTTAACCGTCGGGATCTACAATGAGCAGTTCTTC TRBV4-1 . . TRBJ2-1
CASSSGLDDNEQFF TGTGCCAGCAGTTCTGGACTAGACGACAATGAGCAGTTCTTC TRBV5-8 TRBD2 . TRBJ2-1
CAWSVGGNSYNSPLHF TGTGCCTGGAGTGTAGGGGGTAACTCCTATAATTCACCCCTCCACTTT TRBV30 . . TRBJ1-6
CASSALPTSSPSYNEQFF TGTGCCAGCAGCGCCCTCCCCACCTCTAGCCCCTCCTACAATGAGCAGTTCTTC TRBV21-1 . . TRBJ2-1
CSVPKGGTGPEAFF TGCAGCGTCCCAAAGGGCGGGACAGGACCTGAAGCTTTCTTT TRBV29-1 TRBD1 . TRBJ1-1
CASSFGRREKLFF TGTGCCAGCAGTTTTGGCAGGAGGGAAAAACTGTTTTTT TRBV28 . few TRBJ1-4
CASSGTSGRYNEQFF TGTGCCAGCAGTGGGACTAGCGGGAGGTACAATGAGCAGTTCTTC TRBV6-4 TRBD2 . TRBJ2-1
CASSYRAGGPFYEQYF TGTGCCAGCAGTTATCGGGCGGGAGGGCCTTTCTACGAGCAGTACTTC TRBV6-5 TRBD2 few TRBJ2-7
CASSVRGEETQYF TGTGCCAGCAGCGTAAGGGGCGAAGAGACCCAGTACTTC TRBV9 . . TRBJ2-5
CASIHLAGVPGELFF TGTGCCAGTATTCATCTAGCGGGAGTTCCCGGGGAGCTGTTTTTT TRBV19 TRBD2 . TRBJ2-2
CASSSEPGTNYGYTF TGTGCCAGCAGCTCAGAACCGGGGACTAACTATGGCTACACCTTC TRBV11-1 . . TRBJ1-2
CASSLGGAPLHF TGTGCCAGCAGCTTAGGGGGGGCACCCCTCCACTTT TRBV11-2 . few TRBJ1-6
CASSPRGTHLTGELFF TGTGCCAGCAGCCCCCGTGGGACTCACTTGACCGGGGAGCTGTTTTTT TRBV7-8 . . TRBJ2-2
CASSLLAETQETQYF TGTGCCAGCAGTTTGCTAGCGGAGACCCAAGAGACCCAGTACTTC TRBV28 TRBD2 few TRBJ2-5
CASSLNAAGWTGELFF TGTGCCAGCAGCTTAAATGCTGCAGGGTGGACCGGGGAGCTGTTTTTT TRBV5-1 . few TRBJ2-2
CSVFGREDYEQYF TGCAGCGTTTTCGGCAGGGAGGACTACGAGCAGTACTTC TRBV29-1 . . TRBJ2-7
CASSYRDRGREQFF TGTGCCAGCAGTTACCGGGACAGGGGGCGCGAGCAGTTCTTC TRBV6-5 TRBD1 . TRBJ2-1
CASSPDRDQETQYF TGTGCCAGTAGTCCGGACAGGGACCAAGAGACCCAGTACTTC TRBV19 TRBD1 . TRBJ2-5
CATQGRDPIYNEQFF TGTGCCACGCAGGGCCGAGACCCCATCTACAATGAGCAGTTCTTC TRBV19 . . TRBJ2-1